Listed below are T cell receptor beta chains from one sample, sequenced in a study of blood T cell repertoires in COVID-19. TCRdb's table, derived via immunoSEQ multiplex PCR, lists solely in-frame clones and lacks some. This sample carries roughly 250,000 clones, 88% of them seen once, and the ten largest clones take around 0.8%. Sequences were obtained from peripheral blood. These receptor sequences come from a woman in her twenties or thirties with acute or convalescent COVID-19. Each CDR3 is given with its conserved first and last residue. The order of the fields is clone size, D gene, V gene, J gene, CDR3 protein, CDR3 DNA. A D gene is named only where the DNA matches it firmly. The listing skips clone size in some rows; elsewhere it reads once, few, many or a size class.

clone_size: -; d_call: TRBD1; v_call: TRBV9; j_call: TRBJ2-1; cdr3_aa: CASSGGQSSYNEQFF; cdr3_nt: TGTGCCAGCAGCGGGGGACAGAGCTCCTACAATGAGCAGTTCTTC
clone_size: once; d_call: -; v_call: TRBV30; j_call: TRBJ2-2; cdr3_aa: CAWSVTGVQTGELFF; cdr3_nt: TGTGCCTGGAGTGTAACGGGAGTGCAGACCGGGGAGCTGTTTTTT
clone_size: -; d_call: TRBD1; v_call: TRBV6-2/TRBV6-3; j_call: TRBJ2-3; cdr3_aa: CASSYARGNYDTQYF; cdr3_nt: TGTGCCAGCAGTTACGCCAGGGGGAATTATGATACGCAGTATTTT
clone_size: -; d_call: TRBD1; v_call: TRBV4-2; j_call: TRBJ1-6; cdr3_aa: CASSQEGQTSSYNSPLHF; cdr3_nt: TGTGCCAGCAGCCAAGAGGGACAGACCAGCTCCTATAATTCACCCCTCCACTTT
clone_size: few; d_call: TRBD2; v_call: TRBV9; j_call: TRBJ2-3; cdr3_aa: CASSVASGVYTDTQYF; cdr3_nt: TGTGCCAGCAGCGTAGCCAGCGGGGTCTACACAGATACGCAGTATTTT
clone_size: few; d_call: TRBD2; v_call: TRBV15; j_call: TRBJ2-2; cdr3_aa: CATSRELASNTGELFF; cdr3_nt: TGTGCCACCAGCAGAGAACTAGCGTCGAACACCGGGGAGCTGTTTTTT
clone_size: -; d_call: TRBD1; v_call: TRBV10-3; j_call: TRBJ1-4; cdr3_aa: CAISDPGQGEKLFF; cdr3_nt: TGTGCCATCAGTGATCCGGGACAGGGGGAAAAACTGTTTTTT
clone_size: -; d_call: -; v_call: TRBV7-6; j_call: TRBJ2-2; cdr3_aa: CASSLGGASYTGELFF; cdr3_nt: TGTGCCAGCAGCCTTGGAGGGGCCTCCTACACCGGGGAGCTGTTTTTT
clone_size: -; d_call: -; v_call: TRBV6-5; j_call: TRBJ1-5; cdr3_aa: CASSYSSGNQPQHF; cdr3_nt: TGTGCCAGCAGTTACTCTTCAGGGAATCAGCCCCAGCATTTT
clone_size: -; d_call: -; v_call: TRBV11-3; j_call: TRBJ2-3; cdr3_aa: CASSLGGSGTDTQYF; cdr3_nt: TGTGCCAGCAGCTTAGGGGGTAGCGGAACAGATACGCAGTATTTT
clone_size: once; d_call: -; v_call: TRBV9; j_call: TRBJ1-6; cdr3_aa: CASSGRVSSYNSPLHF; cdr3_nt: TGTGCCAGCAGCGGCAGGGTGAGCTCCTATAATTCACCCCTCCACTTT
clone_size: -; d_call: TRBD1; v_call: TRBV6-2/TRBV6-3; j_call: TRBJ2-5; cdr3_aa: CASSYQQGAGETQYF; cdr3_nt: TGTGCCAGCAGTTACCAACAGGGGGCCGGAGAGACCCAGTACTTC
clone_size: -; d_call: TRBD1; v_call: TRBV3-1/TRBV3-2; j_call: TRBJ1-6; cdr3_aa: CASSQGDSPNSPLHF; cdr3_nt: TGTGCCAGCAGCCAGGGGGACAGTCCCAATTCACCCCTCCACTTT
clone_size: -; d_call: -; v_call: TRBV4-1; j_call: TRBJ2-7; cdr3_aa: CASRPSGGLAYEQYF; cdr3_nt: TGCGCCAGCAGACCCTCCGGCGGGTTAGCCTACGAGCAGTACTTC
clone_size: -; d_call: -; v_call: TRBV19; j_call: TRBJ2-2; cdr3_aa: CAGGPGRNTGELFF; cdr3_nt: TGTGCCGGCGGTCCAGGGCGAAACACCGGGGAGCTGTTTTTT
clone_size: once; d_call: -; v_call: TRBV7-2; j_call: TRBJ2-7; cdr3_aa: CASSLSGVYEQYF; cdr3_nt: TGTGCCAGCAGCTTAAGCGGCGTCTACGAGCAGTACTTC
clone_size: -; d_call: TRBD2; v_call: TRBV2; j_call: TRBJ2-5; cdr3_aa: CASSERLAGAWETQYF; cdr3_nt: TGTGCCAGCAGTGAGAGACTAGCGGGAGCATGGGAGACCCAGTACTTC
clone_size: -; d_call: -; v_call: TRBV7-2; j_call: TRBJ2-7; cdr3_aa: CASSRGGKTYEQYF; cdr3_nt: TGTGCCAGCAGCCGGGGCGGGAAAACCTACGAGCAGTACTTC
clone_size: -; d_call: -; v_call: TRBV9; j_call: TRBJ2-7; cdr3_aa: CASSVASTRTYEQYF; cdr3_nt: TGTGCCAGCAGCGTAGCTAGCACTCGCACCTACGAGCAGTACTTC
clone_size: -; d_call: TRBD2; v_call: TRBV7-8; j_call: TRBJ2-1; cdr3_aa: CASSLGTSGRITPSSYNEQFF; cdr3_nt: TGTGCCAGCAGCTTAGGTACTAGCGGGAGGATCACCCCTAGCTCCTACAATGAGCAGTTCTTC
clone_size: -; d_call: -; v_call: TRBV11-2; j_call: TRBJ1-1; cdr3_aa: CASSLDQGTEAFF; cdr3_nt: TGTGCCAGCAGCTTAGATCAGGGGACTGAAGCTTTCTTT
clone_size: -; d_call: TRBD1; v_call: TRBV10-3; j_call: TRBJ1-4; cdr3_aa: CAISGTGGREKLFF; cdr3_nt: TGTGCCATCAGTGGGACAGGGGGCCGAGAAAAACTGTTTTTT
clone_size: -; d_call: -; v_call: TRBV11-2; j_call: TRBJ2-1; cdr3_aa: CASSLAPRVGSYNEQFF; cdr3_nt: TGTGCCAGCAGCTTAGCCCCGAGGGTGGGCTCCTACAATGAGCAGTTCTTC
clone_size: -; d_call: -; v_call: TRBV2; j_call: TRBJ2-5; cdr3_aa: CASSERGKGETQYF; cdr3_nt: TGTGCCAGCAGTGAGCGCGGGAAGGGAGAGACCCAGTACTTC
clone_size: -; d_call: -; v_call: TRBV6-5; j_call: TRBJ2-3; cdr3_aa: CASSYSLLRGRDTQYF; cdr3_nt: TGTGCCAGCAGTTACTCATTACTCCGGGGTCGAGATACGCAGTATTTT
clone_size: -; d_call: -; v_call: TRBV19; j_call: TRBJ1-2; cdr3_aa: CASRKEVWGDYGYTF; cdr3_nt: TGTGCCAGCCGGAAGGAGGTGTGGGGGGACTATGGCTACACCTTC
clone_size: -; d_call: -; v_call: TRBV14; j_call: TRBJ2-7; cdr3_aa: CASSQDMRDPAYEQYF; cdr3_nt: TGTGCCAGCAGCCAAGATATGCGGGACCCTGCCTACGAGCAGTACTTC
clone_size: -; d_call: TRBD2; v_call: TRBV5-6; j_call: TRBJ2-7; cdr3_aa: CASSTGGGEQYF; cdr3_nt: TGTGCCAGCAGCACGGGAGGGGGCGAGCAGTACTTC
clone_size: -; d_call: -; v_call: TRBV9; j_call: TRBJ1-1; cdr3_aa: CASSVGVGGTEAFF; cdr3_nt: TGTGCCAGCAGCGTAGGAGTAGGGGGCACTGAAGCTTTCTTT
clone_size: -; d_call: -; v_call: TRBV10-3; j_call: TRBJ1-1; cdr3_aa: CATTSGSGSEAFF; cdr3_nt: TGTGCCACCACCTCGGGGTCGGGCTCTGAAGCTTTCTTT
clone_size: few; d_call: TRBD2; v_call: TRBV7-9; j_call: TRBJ2-2; cdr3_aa: CASSLTGTSGKGNTGELFF; cdr3_nt: TGTGCCAGCAGCTTAACCGGGACTAGCGGAAAAGGGAACACCGGGGAGCTGTTTTTT
clone_size: -; d_call: TRBD1; v_call: TRBV6-6; j_call: TRBJ1-3; cdr3_aa: CASSRIGTGAGSSGNTIYF; cdr3_nt: TGTGCCAGCAGCCGAATTGGGACAGGGGCGGGTAGCTCTGGAAACACCATATATTTT